Sequencing of this T cell receptor beta chain was carried out in a study of CD8 T cells in Susac syndrome. Study at large: Patients with Susac syndrome were therapy-naive, on corticosteroids, or on intravenous immunoglobulin alone at blood draw. Whole-study findings and limits: A relatively small number of individuals underwent TCR sequencing and HLA analysis.

TEMRA cells were FACS-enriched, unlike CD8+ and CD4+ T cells, which were negatively isolated. Germline loops: CDR1 LNHNV, CDR2 YYDKDF (reference sequence). The ends were cut back, 5 bases at V and 0 bases at J, with 15 bases in the middle. This CDR3 contains 16 residues. Comment on this clonotype: Its target is unknown.

RNA was extracted with the RNeasy kit, and a quantity of roughly 0.5 to 1 ug was reverse transcribed using random hexamers. An immunoSEQ multiplex PCR amplified TCR beta CDR3 over 54 Vbeta and 13 Jbeta. TCRdb itself ran the immunoSEQ multiplex PCR reads through MiXCR, one entry per CDR3 protein. The table records 150,000 to 200,000 distinct CDR3 sequences, 90% to 95% of them present only once. The sequenced material came from CD4+ T cells from PBMCs. The V gene is TRBV15, the J gene TRBJ2-3; D is possibly TRBD2 (6 bases). The receptor's source is a human donor with Susac syndrome. This CDR3 is CATSRKRAQSTDTQYF. CDR3 DNA: TGTGCCACCAGCCGCAAGCGGGCACAGAGCACAGATACGCAGTATTTT.